Sequencing of this T cell receptor (beta chain) was carried out in a study of cytomegalovirus exposure and HLA in healthy donors (dated by TCRdb to about 2017). For context, the study as a whole: In an earlier analysis of fewer than 750 of the donors, under 300 Gb of sequence data and just under 120 million unique TCR beta sequences from about 179 million T cells were reported. Approximately 310 gigabases of sequencing data and 80 million or so unique TCR sequences were included in an early release covering several hundred HLA-typed donors. Among the roughly 390 genotyped donors, about 83% belonged to the genetic ancestry cluster associated with self-reported Caucasian donors. The study aimed to test whether signatures of past pathogen exposure could be identified by cataloging public T cell receptors. The T cell repertoires of several hundred subjects were profiled by immunosequencing and related to cytomegalovirus serostatus. Besides the first cohort of approximately 670 subjects, a separate validation cohort made up of over 100 different subjects was used. To predict cytomegalovirus infection status, the study brought together high-throughput TCR immunosequencing, statistical association of individual TCRs with disease status, and machine learning. A later analysis re-analyzed previously published TCR beta repertoires from 660 or so donors and added high-resolution HLA genotyping to study TCR occurrence patterns. Rather than using new phenotypic data, the later analysis identified candidate immune exposures from TCR beta sequences and from how often those sequences occurred across donors. In an earlier analysis of a few hundred of the donors, high-throughput TCR beta sequencing was used to judge whether each TCR beta V gene segment behaved as functional or pseudogenic. Donor age, sex, ethnicity and CMV serostatus were collected together with the repertoire data. Genome-wide SNP genotypes for about three fifths of the 666 donors were used in a later genetic analysis, which treated that subset as a discovery cohort. All discovery cohort repertoires had been generated on a single sequencing platform. Class I and class II HLA loci were covered by the typing at four-digit resolution. Typing coverage differed by locus: A, B, C, DRB1 and DQB1 were typed in roughly 620-630 donors, DQA1 in 500 to 550, DPA1 in 600 to 610, and DPB1 in about 450. Because of strong linkage in the cohort, five DR-DQ haplotypes were treated as single units for association and clustering. Among 350 to 400 genotyped donors of the cohort, an average of around 240,000 unique TCR beta nucleotide sequences were sequenced per donor, roughly 18% of them non-productive.

The protocol used for the library was the immunoSEQ multiplex PCR assay. A mixture of 60 forward primers for TCR Vbeta segments and 13 reverse primers for TCR Jbeta segments was used in the multiplex PCR. The CDR3 region of rearranged TCR beta genes was amplified from genomic DNA by a multiplex PCR assay. The Illumina HiSeq System was used to sequence the amplified TCR beta libraries as 87-base-pair reads. Per the source publication's procedure: A later analysis counted approximately 76 million unique TCR beta chains across the 700 or so repertoires, and 9.5 million to 11 million of these chains were shared by at least two donors. A nearest-neighbor algorithm error-corrected the raw reads and collapsed the reads into unique sequences, merging closely related sequences to remove PCR and sequencing errors. V, D and J gene segments were assigned by aligning CDR3 sequences to IMGT reference sequences. For a sequence to be retained, a match of at least six nucleotides was required to both a V gene segment and a J gene segment. A rearrangement was called productive if the CDR3 had no stop codons and remained in frame with V and J, and every other rearrangement was called non-productive. CDR3 was defined according to IMGT convention as the region running from the second conserved V-encoded cysteine to the conserved J-encoded phenylalanine. In an earlier analysis of approximately 590 of the donors, sequences lacking an unambiguous match to a single V gene segment were excluded. An earlier analysis of some 500 of the donors classified V segments as functional when productive rearrangements were above 56.7% and as segregating when the standard deviation between donors was above 5%. To diagnose cytomegalovirus status from the catalog of TCR beta chain sequences, a statistical classification framework was built. V and J gene assignment, in a later analysis, came from comparing TCR nucleotide sequences with IMGT/GENE-DB human TR gene sequences. In a later analysis, CDR3 sequences and most-parsimonious VDJ recombination scenarios were assigned using the TCRdist pipeline. In a later analysis, every TCR beta chain was defined by the combination of its CDR3 amino acid sequence and its V-gene family, and reads without a unique V-gene family were dropped. As a way to deal with suspected cross-contamination and a sequencing artifact, a later analysis dropped over 550 nucleotide sequences that were highly shared and had low generation probability. In a later analysis, a clonal expansion index was calculated for each public chain from normalized within-repertoire ranks of inferred template counts. In a later analysis, generation probabilities were computed using a VDJ recombination model fitted to out-of-frame rearrangements, and the results were checked against IGoR. In a later analysis, TCR-TCR, TCR-HLA and TCR-CMV co-occurrence was scored with hypergeometric tests, and a repertoire-size bias correction was applied to TCR pairs. In a later analysis, false discovery rates were estimated by permuting HLA or CMV assignments 20 times. In a later analysis, co-occurring TCRs were grouped using DBSCAN, and TCRdist sequence similarity was added for clustering within HLA-allele-positive subsets. Co-occurrence clustering excluded repertoires with fewer than 30,000 or more than 120,000 public chains, plus five with anomalous nucleotide sharing. TCRdb took this table from immuneACCESS and kept in-frame rearrangements with V and J called. Such tables lack part of the clones; where checked against another copy, unresolved V genes explain under half of the gap, and the rest is unexplained. V, J and clone size reflect that table, while D and trimming were determined from the DNA. The sample contains some 140,000 clones, around 79% of them found a single time. The ten largest clones represent about 3.4% of the sample.

About this clone itself: It has no known antigen specificity. The sample holds no much larger clone one base away, and base qualities are not on file.

Trimmed from V: 2 bases; trimmed from J: 5 bases; junction bases lacking a gene match: 0. Via the germline V gene, CDR1 is SGDLS and CDR2 YYNGEE. The CDR3 has 14 amino acids, counting the end cysteine and phenylalanine. This entry keeps only the CDR3 DNA: 42 bases, framed from base 1. What the study reported, not specific to this receptor: The classifier was reported to diagnose cytomegalovirus status with high specificity and sensitivity in both the original and validation cohorts. The authors suggested that the approach could potentially be generalized to other disease states and immunological phenotypes. When HLA alleles, especially DR and DQ, strongly co-occurred, TCR associations were difficult to assign to individual alleles. In vitro tests confirmed that three of the cytomegalovirus-associated TCR beta chains recognize cytomegalovirus antigens. Immune exposure information for the cohort was limited to CMV serostatus. In a later analysis, TCR association rates were found to vary across HLA loci, with the most associated TCRs seen for DRB1 alleles and the fewest for HLA-C alleles. In a later analysis, around 17,000 TCR beta sequences were associated with specific HLA alleles at a false discovery rate of 0.05. The presence/absence analyses assumed that sequencing depth was roughly uniform across donors, and that assumption may not be true. Some IMGT-functional V segments, including TRBV6-2 and TRBV6-3, could not be distinguished by the 87-base-pair reads and were therefore excluded. In a later genetic analysis, a missense DCLRE1C variant was associated with V-gene and J-gene trimming of TCR beta chains, and the association was replicated in an independent cohort. A later analysis found that most CMV-associated TCR beta chains appeared HLA-restricted, with HLA associations seemingly driven largely by CMV exposure. According to a later genetic analysis, donors in an Asian-associated ancestry cluster had fewer N-insertions in productive TCRs than the roughly 700-donor mean. Compared with equally common non-associated chains, HLA-associated TCR beta chains in a later analysis were more clonally expanded and had lower generation probabilities. A total of roughly 160 TCR beta chains were listed by the study as associated with cytomegalovirus. While some public TCRs were present in many individuals, most TCR sequences turned up only very rarely across donors. Only TCR beta chains were sequenced in this cohort, and the absence of alpha or paired-chain data limited detectable features. In an earlier analysis of around 600 of the donors, most TCR beta V segments appeared in productive rearrangements about 87% or about 30% of the time, broadly matching IMGT annotations. The earlier analysis of a few hundred of the donors excluded fewer than 20 rarely observed V segments, including chromosome 9 orphons, because counts were too low. A further reported finding was that TCR beta sequences accurately predicted the HLA-A and HLA-B alleles for most subjects in the first cohort. Because HLA typing was unavailable for some donors at each locus, only the typed subset was used in association tests. A group of highly shared sequence variants was considered likely to be a technical artifact of the sequencing pipeline. A later analysis reported that several top co-occurrence clusters appeared linked to parvovirus B19, influenza, CMV and Epstein-Barr virus. Correlated functional status among segregating V segments might reflect linkage disequilibrium, but an unknown experimental factor could not be ruled out.

The cohort consisted of hundreds of healthy bone marrow donors. Cohort members were all nominally healthy when sampled, although unrecorded immune exposures were likely present. The donor was CMV seronegative and belonged to the group of 320 or so seronegative cohort members. Each donor provided a peripheral blood sample, and peripheral blood mononuclear cells were used for TCR beta sequencing. Genomic DNA extraction from the blood cell samples was performed with the Qiagen DNeasy Blood Extraction Kit. The sequenced sample was PBMCs. The origin of this receptor is a female donor in good health and CMV-seronegative. The chain employs TRBV9 and TRBJ1-4, with TRBD1 identical over 10 junction bases. The nucleotide sequence reads TGTGCCAGCAGCGTGGGACAGGGGAATGAAAAACTGTTTTTT. Translated, it reads CASSVGQGNEKLFF.